The entry below describes one T cell receptor (beta chain). The antigen remains undetermined. The data are from a study of immune evolution from preneoplasia to lung adenocarcinoma. Each case's diagnosis was confirmed by two pathologists on H&E. Macro-dissection enriched premalignant or tumor cells before nucleic acid extraction. The study's findings and limits: T cell clonality was higher in KRAS-mutant than EGFR-mutant or wild-type nodules. Top clone share appeared to fall from AAH through AIS, MIA, adenocarcinoma.

The protocol was immunoSEQ multiplex PCR, while the TCRdb copy is restricted to in-frame clones and leaves out a portion. Of 11,000 or so clones in the sample, around 81% were seen once. The germline CDR1 and CDR2 sequences are SGHRS and YFSETQ. This CDR3 comprises 14 residues. V lost 0 bases and J lost 3, with 7 bases in between. Sequencing used FFPE minimally invasive lung adenocarcinoma tissue. This chain uses TRBV5-1 with TRBJ1-3; D is perhaps TRBD1 (6 bases). The source of this sequence is a person between 60 and 80 years old with lung adenocarcinoma. CDR3 region: CASSLGQVGNTIYF. As DNA, the CDR3 is TGCGCCAGCAGCTTGGGACAGGTTGGAAACACCATATATTTT.